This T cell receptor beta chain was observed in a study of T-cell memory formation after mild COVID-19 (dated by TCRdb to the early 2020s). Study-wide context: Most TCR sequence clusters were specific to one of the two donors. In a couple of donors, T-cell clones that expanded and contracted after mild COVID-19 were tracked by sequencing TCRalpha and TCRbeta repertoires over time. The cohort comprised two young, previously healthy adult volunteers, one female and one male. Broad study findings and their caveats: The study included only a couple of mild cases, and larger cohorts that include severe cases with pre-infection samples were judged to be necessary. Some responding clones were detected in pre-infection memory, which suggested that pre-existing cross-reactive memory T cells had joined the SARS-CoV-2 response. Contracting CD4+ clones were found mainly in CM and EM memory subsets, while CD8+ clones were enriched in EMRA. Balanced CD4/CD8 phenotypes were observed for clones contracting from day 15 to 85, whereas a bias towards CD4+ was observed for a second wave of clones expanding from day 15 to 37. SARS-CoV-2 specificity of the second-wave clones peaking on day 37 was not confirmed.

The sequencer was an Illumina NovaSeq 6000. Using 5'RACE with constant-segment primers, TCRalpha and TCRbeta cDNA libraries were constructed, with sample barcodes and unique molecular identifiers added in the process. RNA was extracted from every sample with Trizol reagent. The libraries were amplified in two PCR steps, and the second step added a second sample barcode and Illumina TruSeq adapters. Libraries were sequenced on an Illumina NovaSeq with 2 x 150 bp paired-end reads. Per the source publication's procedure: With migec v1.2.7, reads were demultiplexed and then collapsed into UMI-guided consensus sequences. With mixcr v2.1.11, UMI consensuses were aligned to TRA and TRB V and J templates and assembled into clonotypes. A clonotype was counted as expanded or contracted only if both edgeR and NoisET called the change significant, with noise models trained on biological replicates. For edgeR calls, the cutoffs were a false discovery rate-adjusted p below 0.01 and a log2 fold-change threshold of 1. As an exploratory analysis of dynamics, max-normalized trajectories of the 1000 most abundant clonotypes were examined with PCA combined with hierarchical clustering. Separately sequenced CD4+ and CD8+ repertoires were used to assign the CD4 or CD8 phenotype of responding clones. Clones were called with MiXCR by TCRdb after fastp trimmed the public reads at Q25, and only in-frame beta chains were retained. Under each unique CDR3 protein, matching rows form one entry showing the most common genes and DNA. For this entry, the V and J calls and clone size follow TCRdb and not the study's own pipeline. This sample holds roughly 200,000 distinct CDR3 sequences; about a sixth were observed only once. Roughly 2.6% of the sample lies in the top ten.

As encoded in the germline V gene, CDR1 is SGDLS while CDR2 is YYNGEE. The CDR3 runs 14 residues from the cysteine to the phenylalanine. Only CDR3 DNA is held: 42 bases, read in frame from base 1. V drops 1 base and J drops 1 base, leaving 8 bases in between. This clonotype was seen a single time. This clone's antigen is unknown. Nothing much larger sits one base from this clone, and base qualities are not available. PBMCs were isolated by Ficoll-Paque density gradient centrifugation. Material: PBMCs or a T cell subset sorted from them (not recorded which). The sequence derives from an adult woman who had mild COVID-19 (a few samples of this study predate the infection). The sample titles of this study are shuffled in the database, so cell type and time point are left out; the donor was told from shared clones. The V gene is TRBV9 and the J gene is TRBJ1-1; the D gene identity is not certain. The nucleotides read TGTGCCAGCAGCGTAATGCCAGGGAACACTGAAGCTTTCTTT. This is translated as CASSVMPGNTEAFF.